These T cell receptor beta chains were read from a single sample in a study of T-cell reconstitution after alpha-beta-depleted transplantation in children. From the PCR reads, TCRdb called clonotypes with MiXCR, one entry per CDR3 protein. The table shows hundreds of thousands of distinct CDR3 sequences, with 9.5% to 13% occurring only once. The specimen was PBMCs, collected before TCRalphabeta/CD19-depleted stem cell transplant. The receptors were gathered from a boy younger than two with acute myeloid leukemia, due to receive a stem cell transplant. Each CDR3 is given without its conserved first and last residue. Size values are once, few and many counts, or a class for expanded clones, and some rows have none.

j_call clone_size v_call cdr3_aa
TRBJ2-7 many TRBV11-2 ASSLDLWRERGYEQY
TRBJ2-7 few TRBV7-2 ASSLGLAGGNEQY
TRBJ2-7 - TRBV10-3 AADAGGVDEQY
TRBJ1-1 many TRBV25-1 ASSEFFDRPSEAF
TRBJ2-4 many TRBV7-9 ASSLTGGSKNIQY
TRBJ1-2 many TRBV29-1 SVGGGVIGYT
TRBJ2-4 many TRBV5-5 ASSLWEAKNIQY
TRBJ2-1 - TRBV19 ASSPPGLAGQYNEQF
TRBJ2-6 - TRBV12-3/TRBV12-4 ASSLIGGTGGPGANVLT
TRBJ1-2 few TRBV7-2 ASSAPGGVYGYT
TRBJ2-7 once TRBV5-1 ASSLFEGRSYEQY